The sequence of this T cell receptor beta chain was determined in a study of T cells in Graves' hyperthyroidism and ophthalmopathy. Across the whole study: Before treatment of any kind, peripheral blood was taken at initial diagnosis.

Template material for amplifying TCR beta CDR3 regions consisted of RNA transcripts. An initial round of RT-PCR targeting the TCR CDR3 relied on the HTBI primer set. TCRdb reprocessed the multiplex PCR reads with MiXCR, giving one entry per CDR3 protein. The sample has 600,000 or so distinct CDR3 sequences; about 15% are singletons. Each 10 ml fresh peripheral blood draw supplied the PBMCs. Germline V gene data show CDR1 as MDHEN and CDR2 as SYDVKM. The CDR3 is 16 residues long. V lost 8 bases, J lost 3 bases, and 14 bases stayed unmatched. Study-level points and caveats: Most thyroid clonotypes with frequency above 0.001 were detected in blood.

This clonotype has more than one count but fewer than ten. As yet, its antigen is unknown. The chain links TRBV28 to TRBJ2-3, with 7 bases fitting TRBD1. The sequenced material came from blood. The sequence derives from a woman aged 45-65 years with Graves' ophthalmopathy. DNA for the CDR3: TGTGCCAGCGGCTCAAGACAGGGAAAGGGGACAGATACGCAGTATTTT. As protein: CASGSRQGKGTDTQYF.